This paragraph reports one TCR beta chain. This sample was taken from a study of blood T cell repertoires in COVID-19. V shed 0 bases, J shed 5 bases, and the junction held 12 bases outside the gene matches. Germline V gene data show CDR1 as LGHNA and CDR2 as YNFKEQ. This CDR3 comprises 18 residues. Sequencing was performed with immunoSEQ multiplex PCR; in TCRdb, only in-frame clones are kept and a portion is missing. This table has 150,000 or so clones, 88% appearing once. The material sequenced was peripheral blood. The source is an older woman with acute or convalescent COVID-19. V gene TRBV4-2 combines with J gene TRBJ2-5; TRBD2 aligns across 10 bases. This chain's CDR3 is CASSQDRSGGASYETQYF. In DNA, the CDR3 is TGTGCCAGCAGCCAAGATCGAAGCGGGGGGGCGTCGTATGAGACCCAGTACTTC.